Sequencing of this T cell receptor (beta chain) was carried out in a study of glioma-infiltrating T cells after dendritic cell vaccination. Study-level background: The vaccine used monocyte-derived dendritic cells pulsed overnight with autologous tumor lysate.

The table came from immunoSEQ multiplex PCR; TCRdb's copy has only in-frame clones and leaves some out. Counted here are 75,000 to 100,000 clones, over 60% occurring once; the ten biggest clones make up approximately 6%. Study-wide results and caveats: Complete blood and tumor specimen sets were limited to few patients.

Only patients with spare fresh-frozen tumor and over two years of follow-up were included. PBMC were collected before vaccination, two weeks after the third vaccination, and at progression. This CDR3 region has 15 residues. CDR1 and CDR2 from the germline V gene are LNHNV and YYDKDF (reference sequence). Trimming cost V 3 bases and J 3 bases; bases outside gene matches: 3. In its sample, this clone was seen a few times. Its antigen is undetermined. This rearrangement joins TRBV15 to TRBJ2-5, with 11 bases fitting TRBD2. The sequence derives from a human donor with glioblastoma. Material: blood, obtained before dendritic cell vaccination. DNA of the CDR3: TGTGCCACCAGCAGGTCTAGCGGGGGGAAAGAGACCCAGTACTTC. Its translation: CATSRSSGGKETQYF.